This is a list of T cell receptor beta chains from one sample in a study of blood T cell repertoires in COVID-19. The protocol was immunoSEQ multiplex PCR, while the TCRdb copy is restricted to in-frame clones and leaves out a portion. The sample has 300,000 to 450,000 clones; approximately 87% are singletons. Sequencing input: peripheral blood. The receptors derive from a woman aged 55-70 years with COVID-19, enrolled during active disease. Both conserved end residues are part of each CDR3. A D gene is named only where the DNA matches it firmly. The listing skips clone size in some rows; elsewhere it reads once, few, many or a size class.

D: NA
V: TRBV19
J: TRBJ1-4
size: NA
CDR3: CASSNVGITNEKLFF
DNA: TGTGCCAGTAGTAATGTCGGGATCACTAATGAAAAACTGTTTTTT

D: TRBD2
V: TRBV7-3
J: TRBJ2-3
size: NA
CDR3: CASSLGTSGFTDTQYF
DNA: TGTGCCAGCAGCCTCGGAACTAGCGGATTCACAGATACGCAGTATTTT

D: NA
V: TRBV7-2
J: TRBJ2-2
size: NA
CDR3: CASSFRTGRGTGELFF
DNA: TGTGCCAGCAGCTTCCGAACAGGGAGAGGGACCGGGGAGCTGTTTTTT

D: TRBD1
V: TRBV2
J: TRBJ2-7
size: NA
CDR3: CASRDLGQGSYEQYF
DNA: TGTGCCAGCAGAGACTTGGGACAGGGGAGCTACGAGCAGTACTTC

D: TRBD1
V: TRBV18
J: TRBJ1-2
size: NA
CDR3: CASSPLSPGQSFYGYTF
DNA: TGTGCCAGCTCACCACTTTCCCCGGGACAGAGCTTCTATGGCTACACCTTC

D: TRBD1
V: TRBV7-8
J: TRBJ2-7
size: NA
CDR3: CASTVGTGRSYEQYF
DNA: TGTGCCAGCACCGTGGGGACAGGGCGCTCCTACGAGCAGTACTTC

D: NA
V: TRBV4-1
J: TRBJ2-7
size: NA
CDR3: CASSQEGGSYEQYF
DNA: TGCGCCAGCAGCCAAGAAGGAGGGTCCTACGAGCAGTACTTC

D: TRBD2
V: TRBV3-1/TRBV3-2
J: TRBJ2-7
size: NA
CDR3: CASSLLAGGGYYEQYF
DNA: TGTGCCAGCAGCCTCTTGGCGGGGGGGGGCTACTACGAGCAGTACTTC

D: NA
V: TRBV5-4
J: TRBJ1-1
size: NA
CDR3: CASSLGYSSLNTEAFF
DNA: TGTGCCAGCAGCTTGGGTTACAGTTCTTTGAACACTGAAGCTTTCTTT

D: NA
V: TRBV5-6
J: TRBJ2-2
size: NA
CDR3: CASSSLPGSGELFF
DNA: TGTGCCAGCAGCTCCCTCCCGGGGTCAGGGGAGCTGTTTTTT

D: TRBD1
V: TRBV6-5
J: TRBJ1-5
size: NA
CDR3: CASGYRQGNQPQHF
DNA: TGTGCCAGCGGTTACCGACAGGGGAATCAGCCCCAGCATTTT

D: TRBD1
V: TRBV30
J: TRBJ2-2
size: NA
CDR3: CAWRKTGAANTGELFF
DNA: TGTGCCTGGAGAAAGACAGGGGCCGCGAACACCGGGGAGCTGTTTTTT

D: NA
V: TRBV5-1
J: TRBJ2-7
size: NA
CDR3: CASSFRDTSYEQYF
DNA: TGCGCCAGCAGCTTCCGGGACACCTCCTACGAGCAGTACTTC

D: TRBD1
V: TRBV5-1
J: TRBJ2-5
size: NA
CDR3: CASSPPDRAETQYF
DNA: TGCGCCAGCAGCCCACCGGACAGGGCTGAGACCCAGTACTTC

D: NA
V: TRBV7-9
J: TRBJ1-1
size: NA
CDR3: CASSLVKGGNTEAFF
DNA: TGTGCCAGCAGCTTAGTGAAAGGGGGGAACACTGAAGCTTTCTTT

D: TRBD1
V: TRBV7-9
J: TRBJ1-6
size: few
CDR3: CASSLGGRTGGSPLHF
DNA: TGTGCCAGCAGCTTAGGGGGCAGGACAGGGGGTTCACCCCTCCACTTT

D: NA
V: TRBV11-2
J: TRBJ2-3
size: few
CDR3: CASSLGSADTQYF
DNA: TGTGCCAGCAGCTTAGGCTCGGCAGATACGCAGTATTTT

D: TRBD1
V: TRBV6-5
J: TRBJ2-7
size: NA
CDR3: CASSSQRGPYEQYF
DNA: TGTGCCAGCTCCTCGCAGAGGGGGCCCTACGAGCAGTACTTC

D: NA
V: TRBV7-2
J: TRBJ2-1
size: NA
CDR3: CASSLPHRNEQFF
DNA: TGTGCCAGCAGCTTACCACACAGGAATGAGCAGTTCTTC

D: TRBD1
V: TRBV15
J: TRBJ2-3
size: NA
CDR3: CATSRRDRGRTDTQYF
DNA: TGTGCCACCAGCAGGAGGGACAGGGGTCGCACAGATACGCAGTATTTT

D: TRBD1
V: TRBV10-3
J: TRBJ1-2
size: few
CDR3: CAISLTGRDGYTF
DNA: TGTGCCATCAGTTTGACAGGGAGAGATGGCTACACCTTC

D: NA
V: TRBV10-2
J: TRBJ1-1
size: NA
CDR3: CASSRTSPMNTEAFF
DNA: TGCGCCAGCAGCAGGACAAGCCCGATGAACACTGAAGCTTTCTTT

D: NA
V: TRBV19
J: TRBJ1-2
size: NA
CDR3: CASSPRQAFEYGYTF
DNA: TGTGCCAGTAGTCCGAGACAGGCCTTCGAGTATGGCTACACCTTC

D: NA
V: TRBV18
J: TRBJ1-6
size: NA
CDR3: CASSDGTPKNSPLHF
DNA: TGTGCCAGTTCCGACGGGACACCTAAAAATTCACCCCTCCACTTT

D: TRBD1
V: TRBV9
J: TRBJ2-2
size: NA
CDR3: CASSPRQGVLTGELFF
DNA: TGTGCCAGCAGCCCCAGACAGGGTGTTCTGACCGGGGAGCTGTTTTTT

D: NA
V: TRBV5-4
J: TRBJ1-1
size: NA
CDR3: CASSLLGGRAFF
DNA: TGTGCCAGCAGCTTGTTGGGGGGACGAGCTTTCTTT

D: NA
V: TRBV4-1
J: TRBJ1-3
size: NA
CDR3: CASSQVEAFSGNTIYF
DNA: TGCGCCAGCAGCCAAGTAGAAGCCTTCTCTGGAAACACCATATATTTT

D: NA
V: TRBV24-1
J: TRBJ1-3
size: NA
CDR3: CATSDRPGTRGNTIYF
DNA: TGTGCCACCAGTGATCGCCCCGGGACACGTGGAAACACCATATATTTT

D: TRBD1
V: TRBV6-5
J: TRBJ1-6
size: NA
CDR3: CASTPGTGNFSPLHF
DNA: TGTGCCAGCACTCCGGGGACAGGGAATTTTTCACCCCTCCACTTT

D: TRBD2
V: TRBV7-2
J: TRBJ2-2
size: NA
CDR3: CASSFSGGSLGELFF
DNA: TGTGCCAGCAGCTTTAGCGGGGGCTCGCTCGGGGAGCTGTTTTTT

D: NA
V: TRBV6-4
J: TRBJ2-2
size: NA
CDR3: CASRARNTGELFF
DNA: TGTGCCAGCAGGGCCAGGAACACCGGGGAGCTGTTTTTT

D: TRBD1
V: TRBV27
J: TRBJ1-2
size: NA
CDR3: CASSSRQGGSYGYTF
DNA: TGTGCCAGCAGTAGCAGACAGGGCGGTAGCTATGGCTACACCTTC

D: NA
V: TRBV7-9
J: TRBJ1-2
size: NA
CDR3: CASSSVMRGYTF
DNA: TGTGCCAGCAGCTCCGTCATGCGTGGCTACACCTTC

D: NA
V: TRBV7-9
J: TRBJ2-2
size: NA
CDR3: CASSLLRVVNTGELFF
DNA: TGTGCCAGCAGCTTATTGCGGGTGGTTAACACCGGGGAACTGTTTTTT

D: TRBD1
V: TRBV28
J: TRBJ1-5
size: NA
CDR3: CASKAQGTAFRPQHF
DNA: TGTGCCAGCAAAGCCCAAGGGACAGCTTTTCGGCCCCAGCATTTT

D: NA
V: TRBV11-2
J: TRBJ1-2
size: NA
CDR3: CASSSWRGSALRGYTF
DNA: TGTGCCAGCAGCTCTTGGAGGGGCAGTGCCTTACGCGGCTACACCTTC

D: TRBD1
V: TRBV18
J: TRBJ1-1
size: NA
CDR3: CASSLTGTGGANTEAFF
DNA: TGTGCCAGCTCACTAACCGGGACAGGGGGCGCGAACACTGAAGCTTTCTTT

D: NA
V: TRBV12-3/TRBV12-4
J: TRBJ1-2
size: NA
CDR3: CASSLSGGTGYTF
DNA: TGTGCCAGCAGTTTATCGGGGGGAACTGGCTACACCTTC

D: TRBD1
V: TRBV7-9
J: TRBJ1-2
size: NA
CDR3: CASSLTGVNYGYTF
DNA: TGTGCCAGCAGCCTTACAGGGGTTAACTATGGCTACACCTTC

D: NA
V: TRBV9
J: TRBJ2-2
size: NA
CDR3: CASSVRGILPGELFF
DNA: TGTGCCAGCAGCGTTCGGGGGATTCTCCCCGGGGAGCTGTTTTTT

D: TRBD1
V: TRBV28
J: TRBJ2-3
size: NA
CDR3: CASSRTGGDTQYF
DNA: TGTGCCAGCAGCCGGACAGGGGGAGATACGCAGTATTTT

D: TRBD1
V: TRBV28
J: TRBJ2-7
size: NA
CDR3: CASSAGTGYHFSYEQYF
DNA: TGTGCCAGCAGCGCCGGGACAGGGTACCATTTCTCCTACGAGCAGTACTTC

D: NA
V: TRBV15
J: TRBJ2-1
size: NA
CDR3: CATSRAYEQFF
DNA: TGTGCCACCAGCAGAGCCTATGAGCAGTTCTTC

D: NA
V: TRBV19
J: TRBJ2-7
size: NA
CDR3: CASSSRLAGQYF
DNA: TGTGCCAGTAGTAGCCGCTTGGCAGGGCAGTACTTC

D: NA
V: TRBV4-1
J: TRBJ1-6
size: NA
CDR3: CASSQDAGGDGDSPLHF
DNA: TGCGCCAGCAGCCAAGATGCTGGGGGGGACGGAGATTCACCCCTCCACTTT

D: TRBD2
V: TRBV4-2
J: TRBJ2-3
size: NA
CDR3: CASSTTSGVDTQYF
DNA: TGTGCCAGCAGCACGACTAGCGGGGTAGATACGCAGTATTTT

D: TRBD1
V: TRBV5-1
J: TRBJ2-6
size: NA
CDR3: CASSLGQGAPGANVLTF
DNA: TGCGCCAGCAGCCTGGGACAGGGGGCGCCCGGGGCCAACGTCCTGACTTTC

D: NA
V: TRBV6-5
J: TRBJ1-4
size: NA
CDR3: CASRRRGAEEKLFF
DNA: TGTGCCAGCAGACGCCGGGGGGCGGAAGAAAAACTGTTTTTT

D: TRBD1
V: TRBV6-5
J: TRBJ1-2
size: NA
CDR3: CASSRDGTGPYGYTF
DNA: TGTGCCAGCAGTCGAGATGGGACAGGACCTTATGGCTACACCTTC

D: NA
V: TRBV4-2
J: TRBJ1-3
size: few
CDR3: CASRPYSGVPPGNTIYF
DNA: TGTGCCAGCAGACCCTACTCCGGGGTCCCCCCTGGAAACACCATATATTTT

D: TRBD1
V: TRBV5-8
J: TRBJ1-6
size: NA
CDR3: CASSSGQDYSPLHF
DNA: TGTGCCAGCAGCTCCGGACAGGACTATTCACCCCTCCACTTT

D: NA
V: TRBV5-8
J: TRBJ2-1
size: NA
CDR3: CASSVQGGHEQFF
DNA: TGTGCCAGCAGCGTCCAGGGTGGACATGAGCAGTTCTTC

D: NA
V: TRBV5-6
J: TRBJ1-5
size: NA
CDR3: CASSLRGWENQPQHF
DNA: TGTGCCAGCAGCTTGCGGGGGTGGGAAAATCAGCCCCAGCATTTT

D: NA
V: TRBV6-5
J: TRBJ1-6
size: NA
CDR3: CASSYSDSGDSPLHF
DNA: TGTGCCAGCAGTTACTCGGACTCAGGCGATTCACCCCTCCACTTT

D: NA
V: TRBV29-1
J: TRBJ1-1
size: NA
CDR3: CSVEDGGQHTEAFF
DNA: TGCAGCGTTGAAGATGGGGGACAACACACTGAAGCTTTCTTT

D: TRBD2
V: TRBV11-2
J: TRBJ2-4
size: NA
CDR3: CASRGEWENIQYF
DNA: TGTGCCAGCCGGGGGGAGTGGGAAAACATTCAGTACTTC

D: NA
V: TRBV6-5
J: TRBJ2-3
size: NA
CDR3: CASSHQGLNTDTQYF
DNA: TGTGCCAGCAGCCACCAGGGTTTGAACACAGATACGCAGTATTTT